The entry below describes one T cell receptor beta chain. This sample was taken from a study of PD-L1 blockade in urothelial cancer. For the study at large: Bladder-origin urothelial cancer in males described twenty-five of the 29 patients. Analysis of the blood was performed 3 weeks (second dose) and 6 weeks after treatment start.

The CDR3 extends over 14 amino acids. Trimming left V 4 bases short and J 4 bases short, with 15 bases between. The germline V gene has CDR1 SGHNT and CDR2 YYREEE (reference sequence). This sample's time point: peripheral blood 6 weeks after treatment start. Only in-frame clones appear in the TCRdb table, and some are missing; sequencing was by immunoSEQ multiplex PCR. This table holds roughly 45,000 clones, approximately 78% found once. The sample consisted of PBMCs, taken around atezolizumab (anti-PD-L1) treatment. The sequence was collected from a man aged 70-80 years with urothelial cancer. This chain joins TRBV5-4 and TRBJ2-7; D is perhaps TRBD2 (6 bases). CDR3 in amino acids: CASSPGLLSYEQYF. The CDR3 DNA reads TGTGCCAGCAGCCCGGGACTCCTGAGTTACGAGCAGTACTTC.